The rows below give T cell receptor beta chains drawn from one sample of a study of control samples from healthy donors and cancer patients. The method was immunoSEQ multiplex PCR; TCRdb's version includes in-frame clones alone and lacks a portion of them. The sample lists approximately 85,000 clones, 85% to 90% occurring once. Sequencing was done on a sample of blood. These receptors were obtained from a woman aged 55-70 years in good health. CDR3s include the opening cysteine and the closing phenylalanine or tryptophan. The D gene is left open where the match is weak. Some rows mark clone size as missing; the rest say once, few, many or name a class of expanded clone.

clone size	J gene	V gene	D gene	CDR3 protein	CDR3 DNA
NA	TRBJ2-1	TRBV7-2	TRBD2	CASSSYAGVPYNEQFF	TGTGCCAGCAGCTCATACGCGGGAGTCCCCTACAATGAGCAGTTCTTC
NA	TRBJ1-2	TRBV3-1/TRBV3-2	NA	CASSQPTSYGYTF	TGTGCCAGCAGCCAACCGACAAGCTATGGCTACACCTTC
NA	TRBJ1-4	TRBV28	NA	CASSSPMEATNEKLFF	TGTGCCAGCAGTTCCCCCATGGAGGCAACTAATGAAAAACTGTTTTTT
NA	TRBJ1-1	TRBV5-4	TRBD1	CASSVSQTGWATEAFF	TGTGCCAGCAGCGTCTCCCAGACAGGGTGGGCCACTGAAGCTTTCTTT
NA	TRBJ1-5	TRBV30	NA	CAWSVKGWSNQPQHF	TGTGCCTGGAGTGTTAAGGGGTGGAGCAATCAGCCCCAGCATTTT
NA	TRBJ2-7	TRBV18	TRBD1	CASSLTGWYEQYF	TGTGCCAGCTCACTGACAGGGTGGTACGAGCAGTACTTC
NA	TRBJ2-5	TRBV11-2	NA	CASSLERPFQETQYF	TGTGCCAGCAGCTTAGAACGGCCGTTTCAAGAGACCCAGTACTTC
NA	TRBJ2-5	TRBV7-2	NA	CASSLALRSRETQYF	TGTGCCAGCAGCTTAGCGCTCAGGTCTCGAGAGACCCAGTACTTC
NA	TRBJ1-4	TRBV9	NA	CASSVGVGAGEKLFF	TGTGCCAGCAGCGTAGGGGTAGGGGCTGGGGAAAAACTGTTTTTT
NA	TRBJ1-2	TRBV19	TRBD1	CATSQGASFGYTF	TGTGCCACCTCACAGGGGGCGAGTTTTGGCTACACCTTC
NA	TRBJ1-3	TRBV14	NA	CASSHTGGNTIYF	TGTGCCAGCAGCCATACAGGGGGAAACACCATATATTTT
NA	TRBJ1-3	TRBV29-1	NA	CSVGGAGNTIYF	TGCAGCGTTGGAGGGGCTGGAAACACCATATATTTT
NA	TRBJ2-5	TRBV12-3/TRBV12-4	NA	CASSLGRNTQYF	TGTGCCAGCAGTTTAGGCAGGAACACCCAGTACTTC
NA	TRBJ1-2	TRBV2	TRBD1	CASKGQGFNYGYTF	TGTGCCAGCAAGGGACAGGGGTTTAACTATGGCTACACCTTC
NA	TRBJ1-5	TRBV6-5	TRBD1	CASSYSGTGSNQPQHF	TGTGCCAGCAGTTACTCGGGGACAGGAAGCAATCAGCCCCAGCATTTT
NA	TRBJ2-7	TRBV2	NA	CASSDVRSSYEQYF	TGTGCCAGCAGTGACGTCAGGAGCTCCTACGAGCAGTACTTC
NA	TRBJ1-3	TRBV12-5	NA	CASGLVREEVSGNTIYF	TGTGCTAGTGGTTTGGTACGGGAGGAGGTATCTGGAAACACCATATATTTT
NA	TRBJ2-5	TRBV6-1	NA	CASSEAGPGQGYQETQYF	TGTGCCAGCAGTGAAGCGGGACCAGGTCAGGGCTATCAAGAGACCCAGTACTTC
NA	TRBJ2-6	TRBV5-1	TRBD2	CASSLERGRSSGANVLTF	TGCGCCAGCAGCTTGGAGCGGGGAAGAAGCTCTGGGGCCAACGTCCTGACTTTC
NA	TRBJ2-7	TRBV3-1/TRBV3-2	NA	CASSQDDWGVRYF	TGTGCCAGCAGCCAAGATGATTGGGGGGTGCGGTACTTC
NA	TRBJ1-2	TRBV6-4	TRBD1	CASSDETGSNYGYTF	TGTGCCAGCAGTGACGAGACAGGGTCGAACTATGGCTACACCTTC
NA	TRBJ2-1	TRBV5-1	NA	CASSLVGQNYNEQFF	TGCGCCAGCAGCTTGGTAGGACAGAACTACAATGAGCAGTTCTTC
NA	TRBJ1-2	TRBV10-3	TRBD1	CATRQGQRIYGYTF	TGTGCCACCCGACAGGGTCAAAGAATCTATGGCTACACCTTC
NA	TRBJ2-5	TRBV25-1	TRBD2	CASSNPSGTGETQYF	TGTGCCAGCAGCAACCCTAGCGGGACGGGAGAGACCCAGTACTTC
NA	TRBJ2-3	TRBV5-4	NA	CASSPAKQALKDTQYF	TGTGCCAGCAGCCCGGCGAAACAGGCCCTGAAAGATACGCAGTATTTT
NA	TRBJ2-3	TRBV5-1	TRBD1	CASDRGEGTDTQYF	TGCGCCAGCGACAGGGGTGAAGGCACAGATACGCAGTATTTT
once	TRBJ1-1	TRBV4-2	NA	CASSQDRVDTEAFF	TGTGCCAGCAGCCAAGACAGGGTCGACACTGAAGCTTTCTTT
NA	TRBJ1-2	TRBV4-1	NA	CASSPLVEGYGYTF	TGCGCCAGCAGCCCCTTGGTAGAGGGGTATGGCTACACCTTC
once	TRBJ2-5	TRBV5-4	TRBD2	CASSRASGPQETQYF	TGTGCCAGCAGCAGGGCTAGCGGACCCCAAGAGACCCAGTACTTC
NA	TRBJ2-5	TRBV5-5	NA	CASSLGRMSQYF	TGTGCCAGCAGCTTGGGACGGATGTCTCAGTACTTC
NA	TRBJ2-1	TRBV29-1	TRBD2	CSVPGMSGIRAEQFF	TGCAGCGTTCCTGGGATGAGCGGGATAAGGGCTGAGCAGTTCTTC
NA	TRBJ1-2	TRBV6-5	NA	CASSYRRANYGYTF	TGTGCCAGCAGTTACCGAAGAGCTAACTATGGCTACACCTTC
NA	TRBJ2-1	TRBV19	TRBD2	CASSVLAGQRANEQFF	TGTGCCAGTAGTGTACTAGCGGGACAACGGGCCAATGAGCAGTTCTTC
NA	TRBJ2-1	TRBV7-3	NA	CASSSSRLGNEQFF	TGTGCCAGCAGCTCATCCCGCCTCGGGAATGAGCAGTTCTTC
NA	TRBJ1-3	TRBV7-9	NA	CASSFRPVSGNTIYF	TGTGCCAGCAGCTTTCGACCGGTCTCTGGAAACACCATATATTTT
NA	TRBJ1-6	TRBV7-2	NA	CASSLVGGVAIPNSPLHF	TGTGCCAGCAGCTTAGTTGGGGGTGTGGCGATTCCCAATTCACCCCTCCACTTT
NA	TRBJ1-6	TRBV2	NA	CASSEEGGSYNSPLHF	TGTGCCAGCAGTGAGGAGGGGGGTTCCTATAATTCACCCCTCCACTTT
NA	TRBJ2-5	TRBV27	NA	CASSSETEYQETQYF	TGTGCCAGCAGTTCAGAGACCGAGTACCAAGAGACCCAGTACTTC
NA	TRBJ2-3	TRBV29-1	NA	CSVTGGNRSPDTQYF	TGCAGCGTCACTGGGGGAAACAGGAGCCCAGATACGCAGTATTTT
NA	TRBJ2-1	TRBV30	NA	CAWTGDSYNEQFF	TGTGCCTGGACAGGGGATTCCTACAATGAGCAGTTCTTC
NA	TRBJ1-2	TRBV20-1	NA	CSVGASGGYTF	TGCAGTGTTGGGGCATCCGGTGGCTACACCTTC
NA	TRBJ2-3	TRBV10-2	TRBD1	CASAQGGTQYF	TGCGCCAGTGCACAGGGGGGTACGCAGTATTTT
few	TRBJ1-1	TRBV19	TRBD1	CASRNRGSQGGSMNTEAFF	TGTGCCAGTCGAAACAGGGGCAGTCAGGGGGGATCCATGAACACTGAAGCTTTCTTT
NA	TRBJ1-1	TRBV7-9	NA	CASSDRGEGAFF	TGTGCCAGCAGCGACAGAGGAGAGGGAGCTTTCTTT
NA	TRBJ1-2	TRBV7-8	NA	CASSFQGAYGYTF	TGTGCCAGCAGCTTTCAAGGAGCCTATGGCTACACCTTC
once	TRBJ1-2	TRBV19	TRBD1	CASRTQGQGGGGYTF	TGTGCCAGCCGAACACAGGGACAGGGGGGCGGTGGCTACACCTTC
NA	TRBJ2-1	TRBV2	NA	CASRYRANNEQFF	TGTGCCAGCAGGTACCGGGCCAACAATGAGCAGTTCTTC
NA	TRBJ2-1	TRBV3-1/TRBV3-2	NA	CASSQDLLANEQFF	TGTGCCAGCAGCCAAGACCTGCTGGCCAATGAGCAGTTCTTC
NA	TRBJ2-3	TRBV28	NA	CASSLWGQWDTQYF	TGTGCCAGCAGTTTATGGGGGCAATGGGATACGCAGTATTTT
NA	TRBJ2-1	TRBV27	TRBD2	CASRPGLAGVGEQFF	TGTGCCAGCAGGCCGGGACTAGCGGGAGTAGGGGAGCAGTTCTTC
NA	TRBJ1-1	TRBV6-5	TRBD1	CASLWDRGPEAFF	TGTGCCAGCTTATGGGACAGGGGGCCTGAAGCTTTCTTT
NA	TRBJ2-1	TRBV28	TRBD2	CASSLGEGAFF	TGTGCCAGCAGTTTAGGGGAGGGCGCGTTCTTC
NA	TRBJ1-6	TRBV7-2	NA	CASSLWVSLNSPLHF	TGTGCCAGCAGCTTATGGGTTTCTTTGAATTCACCCCTCCACTTT
NA	TRBJ1-2	TRBV3-1/TRBV3-2	NA	CASSQGSGASNYGYTF	TGTGCCAGCAGCCAAGGGTCCGGGGCCTCTAACTATGGCTACACCTTC
NA	TRBJ1-6	TRBV19	TRBD1	CASRNNRGRSPLHF	TGTGCCAGTAGGAATAACAGGGGCCGGTCACCCCTCCACTTT
NA	TRBJ2-2	TRBV5-6	TRBD1	CASSLSGWTGGGGELFF	TGTGCCAGCAGCTTATCGGGATGGACAGGGGGCGGCGGGGAGCTGTTTTTT